These 4 T cell receptor beta chains were all obtained from the same sample, sequenced in a study of blood T cell repertoires in COVID-19. Some clones are missing from TCRdb's copy, which holds only in-frame ones; the method was immunoSEQ multiplex PCR. The table has about 84,000 clones, around four fifths seen once. The specimen sequenced was peripheral blood. These receptors came from an elderly man with active or convalescent COVID-19.

The chain combines TRBV10-1 with TRBJ1-2; D not resolved. CDR3 length equals 12 residues. V gave up 6 bases and J gave up 8 bases, with 13 bases separating them. Germline V lookup: CDR1 WNHNN, CDR2 SYGVQD (reference sequence). In nucleotides, the CDR3 is TGCGCCAGCAGCGGAGGGTTTGGGGGCTACACCTTC. Translated, it gives CASSGGFGGYTF.

The chain carries TRBV6-2 or TRBV6-3 and TRBJ2-1; D may be TRBD2 (5 bases). The V gene's germline CDR1 is MNHEY and CDR2 SVGEGT. The length of the CDR3 is 17 residues. Trimming took 5 bases from V and 0 from J, leaving 17 bases between them. The CDR3 bases are TGTGCCAGCAGTGTTGGCGCGGGTGGGAGCTCCTACAATGAGCAGTTCTTC. It yields the protein CASSVGAGGSSYNEQFF.

The J gene is TRBJ1-4, the V gene TRBV2; D might be TRBD1 (6 bases). CDR1 and CDR2 from the germline V gene are SNHLY and FYNNEI. This CDR3 comprises 15 residues. V dropped 2 bases and J dropped 5 bases, with 12 bases sitting between them. The CDR3 here is CASSERSGQNEKLFF. CDR3 nucleotides: TGTGCCAGCAGTGAAAGGTCAGGACAGAATGAAAAACTGTTTTTT.

The J gene is TRBJ2-5, the V gene TRBV25-1, with D possibly being TRBD2 (5 bases). The V gene lost 7 bases and the J gene lost 5 bases, with 8 bases spanning the gap. The V gene's germline CDR1 is MGHDK and CDR2 SYGVNS. The CDR3 spans 11 residues. CDR3 protein: CASTSGETQYF. The CDR3 DNA reads TGTGCCAGCACCAGCGGCGAGACCCAGTACTTC.